A selection of T cell receptor beta chains follows, all from one sample in a study of OX40 agonist ivuxolimab in advanced cancers. The method was immunoSEQ multiplex PCR; TCRdb's version includes in-frame clones alone and lacks a portion of them. The table has 30,000 to 40,000 clones, 82% seen once; the top ten hold less than 25%. Sequencing used CD4+ or CD8+ T cells sorted from blood, obtained in a trial of the OX40 agonist ivuxolimab. These receptors originate from an adult with an advanced solid tumor such as melanoma, head and neck, liver or kidney cancer. The CDR3 runs from the conserved cysteine through the conserved F or W. D genes are given only for firm matches. Only some rows state a clone size, as once, few, many or a class for expanded clones.

abundance	d_gene	j_gene	v_gene	CDR3nt	CDR3aa
.	.	TRBJ1-5	TRBV2	TGTGCCAGCAGAGGGCGAAGAAGGATGAGCAATCAGCCCCAGCATTTT	CASRGRRRMSNQPQHF
once	.	TRBJ1-1	TRBV18	TGTGCCAGCTCACTAATCGGGACACAGAACACTGAAGCTTTCTTT	CASSLIGTQNTEAFF
.	.	TRBJ1-1	TRBV19	TGTGCCAGTAGTTCCCGGGCTACGAGTGAAGCTTTCTTT	CASSSRATSEAFF
few	.	TRBJ1-2	TRBV19	TGTGCCAGTAGGGCAGGAGGGTATGGCTACACCTTC	CASRAGGYGYTF
.	TRBD2	TRBJ2-1	TRBV2	TGTGCCAGCAGTCTTCTAGCGGGAGTGAGCAATGAGCAGTTCTTC	CASSLLAGVSNEQFF
.	TRBD2	TRBJ2-3	TRBV28	TGTGCCAGCAGCCTTAGCGGGAGCAGATCAGATACGCAGTATTTT	CASSLSGSRSDTQYF
once	TRBD2	TRBJ2-5	TRBV19	TGTGCCAGTAGTCTCAGGGGACTAGTAGCCGAGACCCAGTACTTC	CASSLRGLVAETQYF
.	.	TRBJ2-2	TRBV28	TGTGCCAGCGGTCGGTCCCTCATGAGGGAGCTGTTTTTT	CASGRSLMRELFF
.	.	TRBJ2-1	TRBV19	TGTGCCAGTAGTATTGCCGGGAGTGAGCAGTTCTTC	CASSIAGSEQFF
.	.	TRBJ2-5	TRBV6-6	TGTGCCAGCAGTTACATGTGGACCCAGTACTTC	CASSYMWTQYF
.	TRBD1	TRBJ1-2	TRBV4-3	TGCGCCAGCAGCCAACCGGGACAGGGATATGGCTACACCTTC	CASSQPGQGYGYTF
.	.	TRBJ2-4	TRBV18	TGTGCCAGCTCACCAGGAGGCAGGGCAAACATTCAGTACTTC	CASSPGGRANIQYF
.	.	TRBJ1-2	TRBV30	TGTGCCTGGAGGGCAGGCTATGGCTACACCTTC	CAWRAGYGYTF
once	TRBD1	TRBJ1-5	TRBV15	TGTGCCACCAGCATAGGGGACAGGTTTCAGCCCCAGCATTTT	CATSIGDRFQPQHF
.	.	TRBJ2-3	TRBV4-1	TGCGCCAGCAGCCAAGATGGGCGGAACACAGATACGCAGTATTTT	CASSQDGRNTDTQYF
.	.	TRBJ1-2	TRBV27	TGTGCCAGCAGTTTAAAAACAGGGTCTAACTATGGCTACACCTTC	CASSLKTGSNYGYTF
.	.	TRBJ2-2	TRBV19	TGTGCCAGTAGTATAGTGGGGGCCGGGGAGCTGTTTTTT	CASSIVGAGELFF
.	TRBD1	TRBJ2-7	TRBV5-4	TGTGCCAGCAGCTTGTCGGGACAGGGCATCCACGAGCAGTACTTC	CASSLSGQGIHEQYF
.	TRBD1	TRBJ2-2	TRBV28	TGTGCCAGCAGACCCTCCGGGACAGGGTCGGGCACCGGGGAGCTGTTTTTT	CASRPSGTGSGTGELFF
.	.	TRBJ1-3	TRBV6-5	TGTGCCAGCAGGGGGGGCGGAGCTGGAAACACCATATATTTT	CASRGGGAGNTIYF
few	TRBD1	TRBJ1-5	TRBV7-8	TGTGCCAGCAGCAAGCGCACAGGGGGAGGCAATCAGCCCCAGCATTTT	CASSKRTGGGNQPQHF
once	.	TRBJ2-7	TRBV10-3	TGTGCCATCAGTGACAGGGCTTTGGACGAGCAGTACTTC	CAISDRALDEQYF
.	TRBD2	TRBJ2-2	TRBV19	TGTGCCAGTACTTTGGCGGGGGACACCGGGGAGCTGTTTTTT	CASTLAGDTGELFF
once	.	TRBJ2-7	TRBV7-9	TGTGCCAGCAGCCGGGGGATAGAGCAGTACTTC	CASSRGIEQYF